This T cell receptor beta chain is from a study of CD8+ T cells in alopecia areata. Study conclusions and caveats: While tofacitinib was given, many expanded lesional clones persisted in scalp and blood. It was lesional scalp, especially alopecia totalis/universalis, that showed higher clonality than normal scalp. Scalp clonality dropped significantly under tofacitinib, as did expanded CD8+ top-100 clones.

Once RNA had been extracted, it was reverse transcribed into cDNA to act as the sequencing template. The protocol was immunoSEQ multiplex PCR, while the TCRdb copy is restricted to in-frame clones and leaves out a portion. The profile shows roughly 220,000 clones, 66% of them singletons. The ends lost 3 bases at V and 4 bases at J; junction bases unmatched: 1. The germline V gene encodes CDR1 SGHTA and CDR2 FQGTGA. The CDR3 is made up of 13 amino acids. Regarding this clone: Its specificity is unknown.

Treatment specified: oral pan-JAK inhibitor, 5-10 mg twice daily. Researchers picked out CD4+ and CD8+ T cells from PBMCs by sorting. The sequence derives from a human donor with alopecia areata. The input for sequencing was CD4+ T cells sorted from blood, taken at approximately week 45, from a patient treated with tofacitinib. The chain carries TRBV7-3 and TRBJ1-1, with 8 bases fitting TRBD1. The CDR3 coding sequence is TGTGCCAGCAGCTTTCAGGGGGCCACTGAAGCTTTCTTT. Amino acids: CASSFQGATEAFF.